Below, one T cell receptor (beta chain) is given with its context. Its antigen is undetermined. Treatment here: roughly ten-day PBMC culture with coronavirus spike peptide pools or control peptides (ViraFEST assay). Once peptide pools had expanded antigen-specific T cells, ViraFEST sequenced TCRs. The medium had half its volume replaced with fresh IL-2 medium on days 3 and 7. The data were taken from a study of vaccination and CD4 T cells after COVID-19. For the study at large: Cultures serving as controls received a peptide pool (CEFX or HIV-1 Nef) or no peptide.

Sequence data for DNA of cultured CD4+ T cells were generated by the Oncomine TCR Beta short-read assay. Researchers extracted genomic DNA from CD4+ T cells that had been cultured. TCRdb independently ran MiXCR on the PCR reads; one entry per CDR3 protein. The sample lists about 20,000 distinct CDR3 sequences, roughly 51% occurring once. In germline, CDR1 is LNHNV, CDR2 YYDKDF (reference sequence). V was pared by 1 base and J by 4 bases, with 7 bases of the junction left unmatched. This CDR3 has 17 amino acids. Sequences were obtained from CD4+ T cells from blood, cultured in vitro. The V gene is TRBV15, the J gene TRBJ1-4, with TRBD1 identical over 9 bases. The sequence was collected from a human donor who had recovered from COVID-19. The CDR3 here is CATSRVPGTGSNEKLFF. As DNA, the CDR3 is TGTGCCACCAGCAGAGTCCCCGGGACAGGGAGTAATGAAAAACTGTTTTTT.